This T cell receptor (beta chain) was retrieved from a study of CD8 T cells in ankylosing spondylitis (dated by TCRdb to the late 2010s). Notes on the research overall: T cell receptor beta repertoires were profiled in healthy donors and ankylosing spondylitis patients so that disease-linked TCR variants could be found. Peripheral blood samples were taken, and synovial fluid was additionally collected from ankylosing spondylitis patients. The full study cohort comprised about 23 ankylosing spondylitis patients and around 100 healthy donors.

This clonotype has ten or more counts. Its antigen has not been determined. There are no base qualities to consult, and no much larger clone falls within one base. TCRdb shows the sequencer as Illumina HiSeq 2500. Quantitative 5'-RACE with molecular barcodes was used to prepare TCR beta libraries. The source study handled its data this way. A new computational method based on a probabilistic model of VDJ rearrangement was used to identify disease-linked TCR variants. TCRdb itself trimmed the public reads at Q25 with fastp, ran MiXCR and retained productive beta chains. Each CDR3 protein appears once, grouped with its most common genes and DNA. V and J calls and clone size were set by TCRdb, not the authors. The sample table holds about 320,000 distinct CDR3 sequences, of which under 14% were seen once. The ten largest make up about 10% of the sample. V sheds 2 bases and J sheds 9 bases, leaving 20 bases between their ends. Looking up the germline V gene (reference sequence) yields CDR1 DFQATT and CDR2 SNEGSKA. The CDR3 spans 16 residues, from the cysteine through the phenylalanine. Only the CDR3 portion is preserved as DNA: 48 bases, with reading frame beginning at the first base.

The paper as a whole reports these results and caveats: Some motif variants were previously reported in synovial fluid and blood of reactive arthritis patients, suggesting common disease-initiation mechanisms. According to the report, matched synovial fluid samples from ankylosing spondylitis patients were significantly enriched for the disease-linked clones. Blood from ankylosing spondylitis patients appeared to be characterized by a TCR beta motif made up of eight highly homologous amino acid variants. The disease-linked clones had a CD8+ phenotype and were found at relatively low frequencies in peripheral blood.

This TCR was recovered from a female donor with ankylosing spondylitis or in good health (not recorded which). Material for sequencing was blood, either unsorted or a sorted T cell fraction (not recorded which). This receptor chain uses TRBV20-1 and TRBJ1-6, with TRBD1 as a weak D call on 5 bases. The DNA sequence is as follows: TGCAGTGCTAGACCCCCTTTAGGGGACGGCGCTTCACCCCTCCACTTT. This codes for CSARPPLGDGASPLHF.